Included here is one T cell receptor (beta chain) sequence, with context. The data belong to a study of T cells after yellow fever vaccination. Via MiXCR, TCRdb re-called the 5' RACE reads, giving one row per CDR3 protein. In the table there are around 320,000 distinct CDR3 sequences, 8.5% to 10% of which are singletons. Trimming removed 4 bases at V and 5 bases at J, with 14 bases between. Germline V CDR1 and CDR2: WSHSY, SAAADI. The length of the CDR3 is 14 residues. The material sequenced was CD4+ T cells sorted from PBMCs, taken 5 days after the yellow fever booster vaccination. The receptor comes from a young man who received the YFV17D yellow fever vaccine. V is TRBV10-2 and J is TRBJ2-5, with a tentative D call TRBD2 (6 bases). For the CDR3, the DNA is TGCGCCAGCAGTGCGCAGTCCGGAGGGGAGACCCAGTACTTC. The encoded protein is CASSAQSGGETQYF.